These 19 T cell receptor beta chains were all obtained from the same sample, sequenced in a study of cytomegalovirus exposure and HLA in healthy donors. The PCR had 60 Vbeta and 13 Jbeta primers. Assay: immunoSEQ multiplex PCR; the TCRdb copy retains only in-frame clones and omits some. The table has roughly 80,000 clones, approximately 74% seen once; the top ten hold approximately 5.7%. What was sequenced was PBMCs. The receptors were sampled from a woman between 50 and 59 years old in good health and CMV-seropositive.

The chain is built from TRBV4-2 and TRBJ2-3; no reliable D call. V was clipped by 0 bases and J by 1 base, with 5 bases between them. Germline V lookup: CDR1 LGHNA, CDR2 YNFKEQ. The CDR3 covers 14 residues. The CDR3 DNA sequence: TGTGCCAGCAGCCAAGACCCCGGCACAGATACGCAGTATTTT. Its translation: CASSQDPGTDTQYF.

This chain joins TRBV30 and TRBJ1-3, with 8 nucleotides matching TRBD1. Germline CDR1 is GTSNPN and CDR2 is SVGIG (reference sequence). The ends lost 0 bases at V and 4 bases at J; junction bases unmatched: 5. There are 15 residues in the CDR3. CDR3 nucleotide sequence: TGTGCCTGGAGTGTACCAGGGGGCACGGGAAACACCATATATTTT. It codes for CAWSVPGGTGNTIYF. The entire variable domain, with the rest obtained from reference TRBV30 and TRBJ1-3, is as follows: SQTIHQWPATLVQPVGSPLSLECTVEGTSNPNLYWYRQAAGRGLQLLFYSVGIGQISSEVPQNLSASRPQDRQFILSSKKLLLSDSGFYLCAWSVPGGTGNTIYFGEGSWLTVV.

The rearrangement links TRBV4-2 to TRBJ2-3, with D uncertain. This CDR3 has 14 amino acids. V was pared by 1 base and J by 2 bases, with 7 bases between. CDR1 is LGHNA and CDR2 is YNFKEQ in the germline V gene. For the CDR3, the DNA is TGTGCCAGCAGCCAAGGCCCTACCACAGATACGCAGTATTTT. Its translation: CASSQGPTTDTQYF.

The chain employs TRBV28 and TRBJ1-2, with D uncertain. The CDR3 covers 12 residues. V shed 6 bases and J shed 8 bases, with 13 bases lying between them. Looked up from germline, CDR1 is MDHEN and CDR2 is SYDVKM. CDR3 residues: CASSSVFRGYTF. The CDR3 DNA follows: TGTGCCAGCAGCTCCGTTTTTCGGGGCTACACCTTC.

J is TRBJ2-3 and V is TRBV5-1; 10 nucleotides match TRBD1. This CDR3 is built from 15 residues. V trimming: 7 bases; J trimming: 6 bases; junction bases outside the gene matches: 11. Germline V gene data show CDR1 as SGHRS and CDR2 as YFSETQ. CDR3 loop: CASRLAGTGADTQYF. In DNA, the CDR3 is TGCGCCAGCCGCCTTGCCGGGACAGGGGCGGATACGCAGTATTTT. Variable domain in full (rest from reference TRBV5-1 and TRBJ2-3): KAGVTQTPRYLIKTRGQQVTLSCSPISGHRSVSWYQQTPGQGLQFLFEYFSETQRNKGNFPGRFSGRQFSNSRSEMNVSTLELGDSALYLCASRLAGTGADTQYFGPGTRLTVL.

The chain carries TRBV21-1 and TRBJ2-7; the D call in the table, TRBD1, was not verified against the DNA. TRBV21-1 is termed a pseudogene. This CDR3 has 17 amino acids. The CDR3 DNA reads as TGTGCCAGCAGCATACGATGGCCGGGACAGGGATCGGGGGAGCAGTACTTC. Protein product: CASSIRWPGQGSGEQYF.

V gene TRBV9 combines with J gene TRBJ2-1, with 8 bases matching TRBD1. This CDR3 is built from 15 residues. CDR1 and CDR2 (germline): SGDLS, YYNGEE. V gave up 0 bases and J gave up 5 bases; unmatched junction bases: 4. Written as DNA, the CDR3 is TGTGCCAGCAGCGTAGCCACAGGGGGTGACAATGAGCAGTTCTTC. Its protein product is CASSVATGGDNEQFF. The full variable domain, in which reference TRBV9 and TRBJ2-1 provide the parts outside the CDR3, is DSGVTQTPKHLITATGQRVTLRCSPRSGDLSVYWYQQSLDQGLQFLIQYYNGEERAKGNILERFSAQQFPDLHSELNLSSLELGDSALYFCASSVATGGDNEQFFGPGTRLTVL.

CDR3 bases: TGTGCCATCAGTGAGTCTGCGGGAGGCACAGATACGCAGTATTTT. Translating gives CAISESAGGTDTQYF. V and J are TRBV10-3 and TRBJ2-3, with 7 nucleotides matching TRBD2. This CDR3 contains 15 residues. The trim removed 0 bases at V and 1 base at J, leaving 1 base unmatched. Germline V CDR1 and CDR2: ENHRY, SYGVKD.

In its sample, this clone was seen once. This chain connects TRBV29-1 to TRBJ2-6; a possible D gene is TRBD2 (6 bases). The V and J ends lost 2 bases and 0 bases respectively, with 11 bases between them. The CDR3 is made up of 16 amino acids. In germline, CDR1 is SQVTM, CDR2 ANQGSEA. The CDR3 nucleotides read TGCAGCGTTGAAACAGTGCGGGGCTCTGGGGCCAACGTCCTGACTTTC. Protein product: CSVETVRGSGANVLTF.

The gene calls are TRBV9 and TRBJ1-1; possibly TRBD1 for D (6 bases). CDR3 length: 15 amino acids. Germline CDR1 SGDLS, CDR2 YYNGEE. Between the trimmed V and J ends, which lost 1 base and 1 base, there was a span of 11 bases. The CDR3 is CASSVLQGTNTEAFF. The CDR3 coding sequence is TGTGCCAGCAGCGTACTCCAGGGGACGAACACTGAAGCTTTCTTT.

The J gene is TRBJ1-1, the V gene TRBV6-6; no definite D call. Germline V gene sequence: CDR1 MNHNY, CDR2 SVGAGI (reference sequence). Deletions cut 7 bases from V and 7 bases from J, with 10 bases between. There are 11 residues in the CDR3. The CDR3 DNA reads TGTGCCAGCATGCATTCGGGTGAAGCTTTCTTT. Its protein product is CASMHSGEAFF.

The genes are TRBV6-5 and TRBJ1-2, with a weak D call TRBD1 (5 bases). The germline CDR1 and CDR2 sequences are MNHEY and SVGAGI. CDR3 size: 11 residues. Trimming removed 6 bases at V and 8 bases at J, with 10 bases between. The CDR3 protein is CASRTREGYTF. In DNA, the CDR3 is TGTGCCAGCAGAACCAGGGAAGGCTACACCTTC.

The V gene is TRBV9, the J gene TRBJ1-1, with D possibly being TRBD1 (5 bases). Germline-derived CDR1 and CDR2 are SGDLS and YYNGEE. V was trimmed by 0 bases and J by 4 bases, leaving 10 bases between them. This CDR3 has 14 residues. As DNA, the CDR3 is TGTGCCAGCAGCGTAGACAAGGGGCCCACTGAAGCTTTCTTT. Its translation is CASSVDKGPTEAFF.

V gene TRBV5-6 combines with J gene TRBJ1-5; 7 nucleotides agree with TRBD1. The V segment lost 7 bases and the J segment 0 bases; nucleotides outside the gene matches: 7. The length of the CDR3 is 15 residues. CDR1 SGHDT and CDR2 YYEEEE come from the germline V gene. The CDR3 DNA sequence: TGTGCCAGCCCCGCGGACAGGAATAGCAATCAGCCCCAGCATTTT. This codes for CASPADRNSNQPQHF. Looking up the rest from reference TRBV5-6 and TRBJ1-5 gives the full variable domain: DAGVTQSPTHLIKTRGQQVTLRCSPKSGHDTVSWYQQALGQGPQFIFQYYEEEERQRGNFPDRFSGHQFPNYSSELNVNALLLGDSALYLCASPADRNSNQPQHFGDGTRLSIL.

The chain uses TRBV7-2 and TRBJ2-1; D might be TRBD2 (5 bases). The CDR3 is 16 residues long. Looked up from germline, CDR1 is SGHTA and CDR2 is FQGNSA. The V and J ends lost 0 bases and 4 bases respectively, with 13 bases between them. The CDR3 is CASSLAVGMRYNEQFF. CDR3 DNA sequence: TGTGCCAGCAGCTTAGCAGTCGGGATGAGATACAATGAGCAGTTCTTC.

The V and J genes are TRBV5-1 and TRBJ1-3, with TRBD1 as a possible D gene (6 bases). This CDR3 contains 14 residues. V was shortened by 4 bases and J by 0 bases, with 8 bases between the two germline ends. Germline V CDR1 and CDR2: SGHRS, YFSETQ. The CDR3 bases are TGCGCCAGCAGCGCGGACAGCTCTGGAAACACCATATATTTT. This encodes CASSADSSGNTIYF.

The sample holds a few counts of this clone. This CDR3 reads CARTAGGPADTQYF. In DNA, the CDR3 is TGTGCCCGGACGGCGGGAGGGCCAGCAGATACGCAGTATTTT. The rearrangement links TRBV30 to TRBJ2-3; TRBD2 agrees at 9 bases. Germline lookup yields CDR1 GTSNPN and CDR2 SVGIG (reference sequence). The ends lost 8 bases at V and 4 bases at J; junction bases unmatched: 10. The CDR3 contains 14 residues.

This chain's CDR3 is CASSYRDRVFLEQFF. The CDR3 DNA is TGTGCCAGCAGCTACCGGGACAGGGTGTTTCTTGAGCAGTTCTTC. The chain links TRBV5-6 to TRBJ2-1; 9 bases are a match to TRBD1. Per the germline V gene, CDR1 is SGHDT and CDR2 is YYEEEE. Germline trimming cut 3 bases from V and 9 bases from J; bases unmatched to any gene: 10. The CDR3 extends over 15 amino acids.

This chain connects TRBV6-5 to TRBJ1-1, with D hard to call. The ends were cut back, 5 bases at V and 8 bases at J, with 12 bases in the middle. The CDR3 loop spans 12 amino acids. The germline V gene has CDR1 MNHEY and CDR2 SVGAGI. The CDR3 protein is CASSESRREAFF. In DNA, the CDR3 is TGTGCCAGCAGTGAATCTAGACGGGAAGCTTTCTTT.